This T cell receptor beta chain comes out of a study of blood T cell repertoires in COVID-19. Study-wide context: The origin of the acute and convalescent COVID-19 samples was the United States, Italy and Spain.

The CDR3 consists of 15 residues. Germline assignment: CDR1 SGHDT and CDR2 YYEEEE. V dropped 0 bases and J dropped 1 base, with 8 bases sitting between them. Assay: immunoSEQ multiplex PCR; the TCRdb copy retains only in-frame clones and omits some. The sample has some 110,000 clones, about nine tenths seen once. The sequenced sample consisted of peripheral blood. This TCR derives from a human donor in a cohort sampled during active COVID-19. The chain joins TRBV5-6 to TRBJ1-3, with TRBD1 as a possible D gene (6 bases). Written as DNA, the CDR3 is TGTGCCAGCAGCTTGGTACAGGGTTCTGGAAACACCATATATTTT. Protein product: CASSLVQGSGNTIYF. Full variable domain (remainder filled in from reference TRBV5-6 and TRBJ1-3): DAGVTQSPTHLIKTRGQQVTLRCSPKSGHDTVSWYQQALGQGPQFIFQYYEEEERQRGNFPDRFSGHQFPNYSSELNVNALLLGDSALYLCASSLVQGSGNTIYFGEGSWLTVV.